This entry lists 30 T cell receptor beta chains sequenced from one sample in a study of blood T cell repertoires in COVID-19 (dated by TCRdb to about 2020). Libraries were prepared through the immunoSEQ multiplex PCR assay. TCRdb holds this immuneACCESS table with in-frame rearrangements only. Some clones are missing; in checked studies, unresolved V genes explain under half, and the rest has no known cause. The sample has about 340,000 clones on record, about 90% of them singletons. Of the sample, roughly 3.4% falls within the top ten clones. The material sequenced was peripheral blood. The receptor set was obtained from a woman aged 18 to 35 who had recovered from COVID-19.

The genes are TRBV7-2 and TRBJ2-1, with TRBD2 matching 10 bases. This CDR3 contains 15 residues. The V segment lost 2 bases and the J segment 7 bases; nucleotides outside the gene matches: 5. Germline V lookup: CDR1 SGHTA, CDR2 FQGNSA. CDR3 amino acids: CASSLSSGRGNEQFF. In DNA form, the CDR3 reads TGTGCCAGCAGCTTATCCAGCGGGAGGGGTAATGAGCAGTTCTTC. The variable domain in full, completed from reference TRBV7-2 and TRBJ2-1, reads GAGVSQSPSNKVTEKGKDVELRCDPISGHTALYWYRQSLGQGLEFLIYFQGNSAPDKSGLPSDRFSAERTGGSVSTLTIQRTQQEDSAVYLCASSLSSGRGNEQFFGPGTRLTVL.

The V call is TRBV5-1, the J call TRBJ2-7, with TRBD2 as a possible D gene (5 bases). This CDR3 is 14 amino acids long. Germline V gene sequence: CDR1 SGHRS, CDR2 YFSETQ. The V end lost 0 bases, the J end lost 4 bases, and 11 bases lay between the germline ends. The CDR3 DNA reads as TGCGCCAGCAGCTTGGCCGTCGGGGTTTACGAGCAGTACGTC. Protein: CASSLAVGVYEQYV.

This chain connects TRBV29-1 to TRBJ2-3, with 13 bases identical to TRBD2. J was trimmed by 6 bases and V by 5 bases; bases with no gene match: 20. The CDR3 sequence is 19 residues long. Germline V gene data show CDR1 as SQVTM and CDR2 as ANQGSEA. The CDR3, as DNA: TGCAGCGTTTTGGGGGGCCTGATAGGGACTAGCGGGACCCCCGATACGCAGTATTTT. It codes for CSVLGGLIGTSGTPDTQYF.

The chain links TRBV5-8 to TRBJ2-2; no clear D gene. Per the germline V gene, CDR1 is SGHTS and CDR2 is YDEGEE. CDR3 length: 15 amino acids. V dropped 3 bases and J dropped 1 base, with 10 bases sitting between them. The CDR3 nucleotides are TGTGCCAGCAGCTCCGGTAGTCTGAACACCGGGGAGCTGTTTTTT. Its translation: CASSSGSLNTGELFF.

The CDR3 region is CAWRTSGIDGEQFF. CDR3 DNA: TGTGCCTGGCGGACTAGCGGGATCGATGGTGAGCAGTTCTTC. The chain links TRBV30 to TRBJ2-1; 12 nucleotides align to TRBD2. The CDR3 has 14 residues. Per germline, CDR1 GTSNPN and CDR2 SVGIG (reference sequence). V gave up 5 bases and J gave up 9 bases; unmatched junction bases: 8.

The chain couples TRBV5-6 to TRBJ2-5, with 7 bases that match TRBD1. This CDR3 has 17 amino acids. The J segment lost 5 bases and the V segment lost 4 bases, leaving 17 bases of the junction unmatched. Germline V gene sequence: CDR1 SGHDT, CDR2 YYEEEE. The CDR3 DNA follows: TGTGCCAGCAGCCAGGGACCGCAGGGGGTATTGAGGGAGACCCAGTACTTC. This codes for CASSQGPQGVLRETQYF.

The chain has TRBV28 and TRBJ1-1; perhaps TRBD1 as D (6 bases). This CDR3 has 15 residues. CDR1 is MDHEN and CDR2 is SYDVKM in the germline V gene. V lost 5 bases to trimming and J lost 1 base, with 14 bases between them. Here the CDR3 DNA reads TGTGCCAGCAGTCCTTCAGGGGCGGGGAACACTGAAGCTTTCTTT. Protein sequence: CASSPSGAGNTEAFF.

This clone was counted a single time. The V and J genes are TRBV30 and TRBJ1-4; TRBD1 agrees at 10 bases. There are 17 residues in the CDR3. Germline V gene data show CDR1 as GTSNPN and CDR2 as SVGIG (reference sequence). Losses at the gene ends were 1 base for V and 7 bases for J; bases not matched to a gene: 12. This CDR3 reads CAWSAGQGMGWGEKLFF. The CDR3 DNA sequence: TGTGCCTGGAGTGCGGGACAGGGGATGGGGTGGGGTGAAAAACTGTTTTTT.

The chain recombines TRBV5-1 with TRBJ1-2, with 8 bases matching TRBD1. Trimming at V came to 0 bases and at J to 1 base, leaving 5 bases not matched to a gene. CDR1 and CDR2 (germline): SGHRS, YFSETQ. The CDR3 totals 16 residues. The CDR3 sequence is CASSLGGTGDNYGYTF. CDR3 nucleotide sequence: TGCGCCAGCAGCTTGGGGGGGACAGGCGATAACTATGGCTACACCTTC.

The rearrangement uses TRBV19 and TRBJ2-1; 9 nucleotides match TRBD2. The V and J ends lost 6 bases and 6 bases, in that order; junction bases with no gene match: 12. The CDR3 consists of 16 residues. From germline, CDR1 is LNHDA and CDR2 SQIVND (reference sequence). The CDR3 DNA reads TGTGCCAGTAGACCTTTCGGCGGGAGGGCTTTCAATGAGCAGTTCTTC. It encodes CASRPFGGRAFNEQFF.

The chain combines TRBV27 with TRBJ2-5; 10 positions agree with TRBD1. The CDR3 extends over 15 amino acids. V gave up 2 bases and J gave up 7 bases; unmatched junction bases: 7. The germline CDR1 and CDR2 sequences are MNHEY and SMNVEV (reference sequence). CDR3 DNA: TGTGCCAGCAGTTTAACGTGGGACAGGGGATGGACCCAGTACTTC. Its translation is CASSLTWDRGWTQYF.

V is TRBV9 and J is TRBJ2-3; D might be TRBD2 (6 bases). Germline V gene data show CDR1 as SGDLS and CDR2 as YYNGEE. The CDR3 extends over 13 amino acids. V lost 3 bases and J 3 bases, leaving 8 bases between the germline ends. The CDR3 DNA reads as TGTGCCAGCAGCGCGAGCGGGACAGATACGCAGTATTTT. It encodes CASSASGTDTQYF.

The chain recombines TRBV3-1 (or the pseudogene TRBV3-2) with TRBJ2-2; no clear D. This CDR3 spans 15 amino acids. V shed 5 bases and J shed 6 bases, with 16 bases lying between them. Per the germline V gene, CDR1 is LGHDT and CDR2 is YNNKEL (reference sequence). In DNA, the CDR3 is TGTGCCAGCAGCGGAGACTCGAGGTCTCCCGGGGAGCTGTTTTTT. Encoded protein: CASSGDSRSPGELFF.

The chain joins TRBV24-1 to TRBJ2-3, with TRBD2 matching 12 bases. CDR3 length equals 20 residues. CDR1 is KGHDR, CDR2 SFDVKD, per germline. V was pared by 5 bases and J by 2 bases, with 16 bases of the junction left unmatched. CDR3 sequence (DNA): TGTGCCACCAGTGGTCCTGCAGGGGAAGGGACTAGCGGGTACACAGATACGCAGTATTTT. This translates into CATSGPAGEGTSGYTDTQYF.

DNA for the CDR3: TGTGCCAGCAGCCGGACTAGTTTCGATACGCAGTATTTT. It encodes CASSRTSFDTQYF. V usage is TRBV5-6 and J usage is TRBJ2-3, with 7 bases matching TRBD2. Looked up from germline, CDR1 is SGHDT and CDR2 is YYEEEE. This CDR3 is 13 amino acids long. The J segment lost 6 bases and the V segment lost 4 bases, leaving 5 bases of the junction unmatched.

This chain connects TRBV6-6 to TRBJ1-1; 8 bases are shared with TRBD1. V gave up 5 bases and J gave up 4 bases; unmatched junction bases: 6. The length of the CDR3 is 14 residues. Per the germline V gene, CDR1 is MNHNY and CDR2 is SVGAGI (reference sequence). This chain's CDR3 is CASSPQGGTTEAFF. The CDR3 nucleotides are TGTGCCAGCAGTCCACAGGGGGGTACCACTGAAGCTTTCTTT.

This clone has at least ten counts. V and J are TRBV18 and TRBJ1-2, with D possibly being TRBD1 (6 bases). The CDR3 loop spans 16 amino acids. V lost 0 bases and J 4 bases, leaving 15 bases between the germline ends. Germline-derived CDR1 and CDR2 are KGHSH and LQKENI. The CDR3 DNA follows: TGTGCCAGCTCACCACCGGTGGACAGACTACTCTATGGCTACACCTTC. Protein: CASSPPVDRLLYGYTF.

The J gene is TRBJ1-2, the V gene TRBV30, with TRBD1 identical over 7 bases. Germline CDR1 GTSNPN, CDR2 SVGIG (reference sequence). The CDR3 loop spans 12 amino acids. Trimming at V came to 3 bases and at J to 14 bases, leaving 12 bases not matched to a gene. The chain's CDR3 is CAWSATWDSHTF. The CDR3 DNA reads as TGTGCCTGGAGCGCGACGTGGGACAGCCATACCTTC.

V and J are TRBV5-1 and TRBJ2-6, with TRBD1 matching over 10 bases. The CDR3 sequence is 18 residues long. The junction had 9 bases not matched to a gene; V was cut back by 4 bases and J by 2 bases. The germline V gene encodes CDR1 SGHRS and CDR2 YFSETQ. The CDR3 coding sequence is TGCGCCAGCAGCGCGCTCGGACAGGGGGGACCTGGGGCCAACGTCCTGACTTTC. Its translation: CASSALGQGGPGANVLTF.

The chain combines TRBV24-1 with TRBJ2-5; no clear D gene. CDR3 length equals 16 residues. Germline-derived CDR1 and CDR2 are KGHDR and SFDVKD. Between the trimmed V and J ends, which lost 3 bases and 3 bases, there was a span of 16 bases. The CDR3 spells CATSDLPWASKETQYF. The CDR3 region has the DNA TGTGCCACCAGTGATCTTCCCTGGGCCTCCAAAGAGACCCAGTACTTC.

The genes are TRBV7-9 and TRBJ1-1, with TRBD1 matching 7 bases. Germline V lookup: CDR1 SEHNR, CDR2 FQNEAQ (reference sequence). The trim removed 4 bases at V and 1 base at J, leaving 9 bases unmatched. The CDR3 length is 16 residues. CDR3 DNA: TGTGCCAGCAGCTCAACTCCCGGGACAGAGAACACTGAAGCTTTCTTT. Translating it yields CASSSTPGTENTEAFF.

The J gene is TRBJ1-1, the V gene TRBV19; D uncertain. V was shortened by 7 bases and J by 4 bases, with 7 bases between the two germline ends. Germline V gene data show CDR1 as LNHDA and CDR2 as SQIVND (reference sequence). The CDR3 runs 11 residues. This CDR3 reads CASTRVTEAFF. The CDR3 DNA is TGTGCCAGTACGAGGGTCACTGAAGCTTTCTTT.

DNA of the CDR3: TGTGCCAGCAGTTTAAGGGGCGGCTATGGCTACACCTTC. Translating gives CASSLRGGYGYTF. J is TRBJ1-2 and V is TRBV27; maybe TRBD1 (5 bases). Germline V gene lookup returns CDR1 MNHEY and CDR2 SMNVEV (reference sequence). The CDR3 runs 13 residues. Trimming shortened V by 2 bases and J by 4 bases, and 8 bases separated the two germline ends.

The gene calls are TRBV5-1 and TRBJ2-3, with 7 bases fitting TRBD2. The CDR3 is made up of 16 amino acids. The ends lost 0 bases at V and 3 bases at J; junction bases unmatched: 7. CDR1 and CDR2 from the germline V gene are SGHRS and YFSETQ. The DNA for the CDR3 is TGCGCCAGCAGCTTGGTGGCAGGGAGGGGTACAGATACGCAGTATTTT. Protein sequence: CASSLVAGRGTDTQYF. Full variable domain (rest looked up from reference TRBV5-1 and TRBJ2-3): KAGVTQTPRYLIKTRGQQVTLSCSPISGHRSVSWYQQTPGQGLQFLFEYFSETQRNKGNFPGRFSGRQFSNSRSEMNVSTLELGDSALYLCASSLVAGRGTDTQYFGPGTRLTVL.

The chain is built from TRBV5-1 and TRBJ2-1; 13 nucleotides agree with TRBD2. Germline values: CDR1 SGHRS, CDR2 YFSETQ. There are 15 residues in the CDR3. Germline trimming cut 4 bases from V and 7 bases from J; bases unmatched to any gene: 5. CDR3: CASSPGLAGFNEQFF. The CDR3 nucleotides are TGCGCCAGCAGCCCGGGACTAGCGGGATTTAATGAGCAGTTCTTC.

V gene TRBV6-2 or TRBV6-3 combines with J gene TRBJ2-3, with D unresolved. V lost 6 bases and J lost 3, with 19 bases in between. The CDR3 contains 16 residues. Looked up from germline, CDR1 is MNHEY and CDR2 is SVGEGT. The CDR3 bases are TGTGCCAGCAGCCGAGAGCGCGAAAAAGAGACAGATACGCAGTATTTT. Its protein product is CASSREREKETDTQYF.

The V gene is TRBV5-4, the J gene TRBJ2-3; tentative D call: TRBD1 (6 bases). Trimming removed 0 bases at V and 2 bases at J, with 10 bases between. This CDR3 contains 15 residues. CDR1 is SGHNT, CDR2 YYREEE, per germline (reference sequence). The CDR3 nucleotides are TGTGCCAGCAGCTTGGAGGTGGGGGCCACAGATACGCAGTATTTT. It translates to CASSLEVGATDTQYF.

The CDR3, as DNA: TGCGCCAGCAGACAAAATGGACACTACGGAGTAACTAATGAAAAACTGTTTTTT. As protein: CASRQNGHYGVTNEKLFF. The chain recombines TRBV4-3 with TRBJ1-4; a weak D match, TRBD1 (5 bases). This CDR3 region has 18 residues. CDR1 is LGHNA and CDR2 is YSLEER in the germline V gene. Trimming removed 6 bases at V and 1 base at J, with 21 bases between.

The chain carries TRBV27 and TRBJ1-2, with TRBD1 identical over 8 bases. The CDR3 length is 15 residues. Germline V gene data show CDR1 as MNHEY and CDR2 as SMNVEV (reference sequence). Trimming at V came to 6 bases and at J to 4 bases, leaving 10 bases not matched to a gene. CDR3 loop: CASSRQGLNSYGYTF. CDR3 nucleotide sequence: TGTGCCAGCAGCAGACAGGGGCTAAATAGCTATGGCTACACCTTC.

The V gene is TRBV7-2, the J gene TRBJ2-5; perhaps TRBD2 as D (7 bases). Trimming cost V 6 bases and J 2 bases, with 16 bases left between them. CDR3 length: 15 residues. From germline, CDR1 is SGHTA and CDR2 FQGNSA. The CDR3 sequence is CASSLGGGSQETQYF. The CDR3, as DNA: TGTGCCAGCAGTTTGGGGGGGGGCTCTCAAGAGACCCAGTACTTC.